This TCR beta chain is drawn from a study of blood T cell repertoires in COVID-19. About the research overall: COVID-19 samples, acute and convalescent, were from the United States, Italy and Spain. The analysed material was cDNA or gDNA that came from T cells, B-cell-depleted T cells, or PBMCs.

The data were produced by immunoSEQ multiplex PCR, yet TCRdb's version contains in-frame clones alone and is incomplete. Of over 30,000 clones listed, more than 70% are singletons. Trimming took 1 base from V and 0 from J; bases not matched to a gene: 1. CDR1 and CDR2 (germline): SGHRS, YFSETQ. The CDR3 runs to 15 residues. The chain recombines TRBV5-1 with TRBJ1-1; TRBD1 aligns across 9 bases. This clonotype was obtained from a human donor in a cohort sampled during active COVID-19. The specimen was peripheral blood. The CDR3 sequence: CASSLRTGVNTEAFF. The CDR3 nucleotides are TGCGCCAGCAGCTTGAGGACAGGGGTGAACACTGAAGCTTTCTTT.